The entry below describes one TCR beta chain. CDR1 is SGHDN and CDR2 is FVKESK in the germline V gene. Trimming pared 4 bases from V and 7 bases from J, leaving 17 bases between. This CDR3 contains 14 residues. The data stem from a study of CD8 T cells in Susac syndrome. Overall study context: Sequenced Susac syndrome patients included about six with clinically active disease and about eight in remission. Patients with Susac syndrome had blood drawn and were at that point therapy-naive, on corticosteroids, or on intravenous immunoglobulin alone.

RNA was extracted with the RNeasy kit, and a quantity of roughly 0.45 to 1 ug was reverse transcribed using random hexamers. Amplification of TCR beta CDR3 spanned 54 Vbeta and 13 Jbeta via immunoSEQ multiplex PCR. TCRdb re-analysed the immunoSEQ multiplex PCR reads in MiXCR, keeping a single row per CDR3 protein. The sample yields about 140,000 distinct CDR3 sequences, just under 95% seen once. Sequencing targeted TCR beta in T cells from blood (CD8+ and CD4+). The TCR originated in a human donor with Susac syndrome. Material for sequencing was CD4+ T cells from PBMCs. The chain carries TRBV14 and TRBJ2-7, with a possible D match to TRBD1 (5 bases). CDR3 coding DNA: TGTGCCAGCAGCCGGACCATGCAGGGCGAGGAGCAGTACTTC. It translates to CASSRTMQGEEQYF.